This note documents a single T cell receptor beta chain sequence. Antigen specificity is unknown. Germline CDR1 DFQATT, CDR2 SNEGSKA (reference sequence). This CDR3 comprises 15 residues. V gave up 6 bases and J gave up 2 bases, with 18 bases separating them. These data come from a study of vaccination and CD4 T cells after COVID-19. Study context: Nasal swab PCR identified SARS-CoV-2 in the convalescent patients, of whom nine were mild and one severe. It was a median around 100 days after diagnosis, with a range of 35 to 161, that post-COVID samples were drawn. Cultures that served as controls received a CEFX pool, an HIV-1 Nef pool, or no peptide.

Whole-study results and caveats: Convalescent patients showed a median around 90% of reactive clones that were seen only post-vaccination.

An Oncomine TCR Beta short-read assay was used to sequence the DNA from cultured CD4+ T cells. In TCRdb, the PCR reads were re-called with MiXCR into one record per CDR3 protein. Of around 19,000 distinct CDR3 sequences listed, 55% are singletons. Treatment described: approximately 10-day PBMC culture with coronavirus spike peptide pools or control peptides (ViraFEST assay). The origin of this receptor is a human donor who had recovered from COVID-19. The material sequenced was CD4+ T cells from blood, cultured in vitro. The chain carries TRBV20-1 and TRBJ2-3; tentatively, D is TRBD2 (7 bases). The CDR3 nucleotides are TGCAGTGCCCGACGGGGGGCCGGTAACACAGATACGCAGTATTTT. It specifies CSARRGAGNTDTQYF.